A single sample gave rise to the 26 T cell receptor beta chains below, sequenced in a study of cytotoxic CD8 clonotypes in ibrutinib-treated CLL. Sequencing used immunoSEQ multiplex PCR; TCRdb keeps in-frame clones, though not all of them. In the table there are 19,000 or so clones, around 85% of which are singletons. The source was PBMCs, collected before ibrutinib treatment. These receptors were taken from a human donor with chronic lymphocytic leukemia.

J is TRBJ1-1 and V is TRBV7-2; possible D gene TRBD1, 5 bases. Trimming removed 5 bases from V and 5 bases from J, with 18 bases in between. This CDR3 has 15 amino acids. CDR1 and CDR2 (germline): SGHTA, FQGNSA. The CDR3 loop is CASSPFPRGRTEAFF. The CDR3, as DNA: TGTGCCAGCAGCCCCTTTCCCCGGGGGAGGACTGAAGCTTTCTTT. Filled out from reference TRBV7-2 and TRBJ1-1, the complete variable domain reads GAGVSQSPSNKVTEKGKDVELRCDPISGHTALYWYRQSLGQGLEFLIYFQGNSAPDKSGLPSDRFSAERTGGSVSTLTIQRTQQEDSAVYLCASSPFPRGRTEAFFGQGTRLTVV.

This clone was counted once. The rearrangement links TRBV7-2 to TRBJ1-3, with 7 bases that match TRBD1. Germline CDR1 is SGHTA and CDR2 is FQGNSA. CDR3 length equals 15 residues. Trimming cost V 5 bases and J 0 bases; bases outside gene matches: 4. CDR3 protein: CASSRQGDSGNTIYF. Here the CDR3 DNA reads TGTGCCAGCAGCCGACAGGGAGACTCTGGAAACACCATATATTTT.

The chain carries TRBV6-4 and TRBJ1-3; D not certain. The germline V gene encodes CDR1 MRHNA and CDR2 SNTAGT. CDR3 size: 12 residues. V was cut by 0 bases and J by 14 bases, with 11 bases left in between. CDR3 amino acids: CASSDSIGLLYF. The CDR3 DNA reads as TGTGCCAGCAGTGACTCGATCGGGCTCTTATATTTT.

The J gene is TRBJ2-2, the V gene TRBV9; D is unresolved. Germline CDR1 reads SGDLS; CDR2 reads YYNGEE. Trimming stripped 3 bases from V and 5 bases from J, with 5 bases between. CDR3 length: 12 residues. The CDR3 sequence: CASSALTGELFF. CDR3 in DNA: TGTGCCAGCAGCGCCTTAACCGGGGAGCTGTTTTTT.

The chain is built from TRBV10-1 and TRBJ2-4; 7 bases are a match to TRBD1. Germline CDR1 reads WNHNN; CDR2 reads SYGVQD (reference sequence). V trimming: 6 bases; J trimming: 2 bases; junction bases outside the gene matches: 7. The CDR3 consists of 15 residues. The CDR3 spells CASRDHRGTKNIQYF. DNA for the CDR3: TGCGCCAGCAGAGACCACAGGGGAACCAAAAACATTCAGTACTTC.

V is TRBV27 and J is TRBJ2-6; 7 bases are a match to TRBD1. Trimming took 0 bases from V and 0 from J; bases not matched to a gene: 5. Germline V lookup: CDR1 MNHEY, CDR2 SMNVEV (reference sequence). There are 18 residues in the CDR3. CDR3 nucleotide sequence: TGTGCCAGCAGTTTATCAGGGACAGTGTACTCTGGGGCCAACGTCCTGACTTTC. Residues: CASSLSGTVYSGANVLTF.

J is TRBJ2-7 and V is TRBV6-6; D is uncertain. The germline V gene has CDR1 MNHNY and CDR2 SVGAGI (reference sequence). The CDR3 consists of 11 residues. V lost 5 bases and J 0 bases, leaving 2 bases between the germline ends. CDR3 sequence: CASSPSYEQYF. The DNA of the CDR3 is TGTGCCAGCAGTCCCTCCTACGAGCAGTACTTC.

This clone was counted only a few times. A read error may account for a junction end that differs from germline. The chain has TRBV11-2 and TRBJ1-3, with D uncertain. CDR3 length equals 13 residues. Germline V gene sequence: CDR1 SGHAT, CDR2 FQNNGV. The CDR3 sequence is CASSLFTGDTIYF. The CDR3 DNA reads as TGTGCCAGCAGCTTATTCACTGGAGACACCATATATTTT. The variable domain in full, with the rest retrieved from reference TRBV11-2 and TRBJ1-3, is EAGVAQSPRYKIIEKRQSVAFWCNPISGHATLYWYQQILGQGPKLLIQFQNNGVVDDSQLPKDRFSAERLKGVDSTLKIQPAKLEDSAVYLCASSLFTGDTIYFGEGSWLTVV.

This chain joins TRBV5-1 and TRBJ2-1; D not resolved. Per germline, CDR1 SGHRS and CDR2 YFSETQ. The CDR3 consists of 14 residues. V was shortened by 0 bases and J by 7 bases, with 11 bases between the two germline ends. The CDR3 DNA reads TGCGCCAGCAGCTTGGGGGTTAAAGGGAATGAGCAGTTCTTC. It translates to CASSLGVKGNEQFF.

The V gene is TRBV5-4, the J gene TRBJ1-3; 9 bases agree with TRBD1. Germline assignment: CDR1 SGHNT and CDR2 YYREEE (reference sequence). This CDR3 has 14 amino acids. V trimming: 3 bases; J trimming: 4 bases; junction bases outside the gene matches: 2. In nucleotides, the CDR3 is TGTGCCAGCAGCTGGGACAGGGCCGGAAACACCATATATTTT. Translation: CASSWDRAGNTIYF.

This clone was counted once. CDR3: CASSDNRKGSNEQFF. As DNA, the CDR3 is TGTGCCAGCAGTGACAATCGCAAGGGTTCGAATGAGCAGTTCTTC. This chain joins TRBV6-4 and TRBJ2-1; the D is unclear. Germline V gene sequence: CDR1 MRHNA, CDR2 SNTAGT. The CDR3 runs to 15 residues. V was pared by 2 bases and J by 7 bases, with 15 bases between.

The chain uses TRBV5-6 and TRBJ1-5; 9 bases match TRBD1. V was clipped by 2 bases and J by 12 bases; unmatched bases: 9. The CDR3 is 14 amino acids. Germline assignment: CDR1 SGHDT and CDR2 YYEEEE. CDR3 in DNA: TGTGCCAGCAGCTTAAACAGGGGGCTCTCGCGCCAGCATTTT. Encoded protein: CASSLNRGLSRQHF.

The chain is built from TRBV9 and TRBJ1-2; D might be TRBD1 (5 bases). The CDR3 contains 14 residues. The V and J ends lost 0 bases and 5 bases respectively, with 11 bases between them. Germline lookup yields CDR1 SGDLS and CDR2 YYNGEE. CDR3: CASSVGGDSYGYTF. CDR3 DNA: TGTGCCAGCAGCGTAGGGGGGGATAGTTATGGCTACACCTTC.

This clone appeared a single time. The V gene is TRBV14, the J gene TRBJ2-2; possible D gene TRBD2, 6 bases. The CDR3 contains 17 residues. Trimming pared 1 base from V and 5 bases from J, leaving 17 bases between. Germline V gene data show CDR1 as SGHDN and CDR2 as FVKESK. The CDR3 DNA reads TGTGCCAGCAGCCAAGCTCTCCTAGCGAGCTCAACCGGGGAGCTGTTTTTT. Amino acids: CASSQALLASSTGELFF.

This chain connects TRBV19 to TRBJ2-5, with 9 bases lining up with TRBD1. Germline CDR1 and CDR2: LNHDA and SQIVND (reference sequence). Unmatched junction bases numbered 6, after V lost 5 bases and J lost 5 bases. The CDR3 covers 14 residues. This CDR3 reads CASSLTGTGETQYF. Here the CDR3 DNA reads TGTGCCAGTAGTCTAACCGGGACAGGGGAGACCCAGTACTTC.

The chain joins TRBV18 to TRBJ2-2; no clear D. The germline V gene encodes CDR1 KGHSH and CDR2 LQKENI. This CDR3 is built from 13 residues. Trimming took 6 bases from V and 7 from J, leaving 12 bases between them. DNA of the CDR3: TGTGCCAGCTCCACCCTCCCAGGCGGGGAGCTGTTTTTT. It codes for CASSTLPGGELFF.

This chain connects TRBV7-3 to TRBJ1-6; possible D gene TRBD1, 6 bases. V lost 1 base to trimming and J lost 9 bases, with 13 bases between them. This CDR3 comprises 15 residues. Germline values: CDR1 SGHTA, CDR2 FQGTGA. The CDR3 DNA sequence: TGTGCCAGCAGCTTAAGGGTTGGAGGGGGTTCACCCCTCCACTTT. Its protein is CASSLRVGGGSPLHF.

The chain joins TRBV19 to TRBJ2-7, with D tentatively TRBD2 (5 bases). Germline V gives CDR1 LNHDA, CDR2 SQIVND (reference sequence). The CDR3 loop spans 14 amino acids. V was cut by 3 bases and J by 5 bases, with 14 bases left in between. The CDR3 region has the DNA TGTGCCAGTAGTATGTCACTAGGCCCCCACGAGCAGTACTTC. Amino acid sequence: CASSMSLGPHEQYF.

This clone has just a few counts. The chain links TRBV6-1 to TRBJ2-3, with D unclear. The germline CDR1 and CDR2 sequences are MNHNS and SASEGT. This CDR3 contains 13 residues. V gave up 3 bases and J gave up 2 bases, with 6 bases separating them. CDR3 coding DNA: TGTGCCAGCAGTGAGCTACCCACAGATACGCAGTATTTT. The encoded protein is CASSELPTDTQYF.

V usage is TRBV6-5 and J usage is TRBJ2-7, with D perhaps matching TRBD1 or TRBD2 (5 bases each). Germline lookup yields CDR1 MNHEY and CDR2 SVGAGI. The ends were cut back, 3 bases at V and 7 bases at J, with 16 bases in the middle. This CDR3 has 14 amino acids. Here the CDR3 DNA reads TGTGCCAGCAGTTATCATGAAGGGGAGCGGGAGCAGTACTTC. As protein: CASSYHEGEREQYF.

The CDR3 bases are TGTGCCAGCTCACCACCGTCTGTGGGACAGGGCTATGGCTACACCTTC. Translation: CASSPPSVGQGYGYTF. The V call is TRBV18, the J call TRBJ1-2; 9 bases align to TRBD1. Germline V gene sequence: CDR1 KGHSH, CDR2 LQKENI. The CDR3 length is 16 residues. J gave up 4 bases and V 0 bases, and 6 bases lay outside the gene matches.

This clone was recorded only once. This chain connects TRBV5-4 to TRBJ1-1; tentative D call: TRBD1 (6 bases). The CDR3 contains 15 residues. The V end was cut by 4 bases, the J end by 4 bases, with 17 bases between. The germline V gene has CDR1 SGHNT and CDR2 YYREEE (reference sequence). The CDR3 spells CASSGGGVVITEAFF. Written as DNA, the CDR3 is TGTGCCAGCAGCGGAGGGGGGGTAGTGATCACTGAAGCTTTCTTT.

The chain carries TRBV11-2 and TRBJ2-1; 12 nucleotides line up with TRBD2. The length of the CDR3 is 14 residues. Germline-derived CDR1 and CDR2 are SGHAT and FQNNGV. V gave up 8 bases and J gave up 4 bases; unmatched junction bases: 3. CDR3 loop: CASVLAGGYNEQFF. The CDR3 coding sequence is TGTGCCAGCGTACTAGCGGGGGGTTACAATGAGCAGTTCTTC.

This clone was picked up one time. The genes are TRBV9 and TRBJ2-1; 12 bases align to TRBD2. The J segment lost 15 bases and the V segment lost 3 bases, leaving 10 bases of the junction unmatched. In germline, CDR1 is SGDLS, CDR2 YYNGEE. This CDR3 region has 14 residues. CDR3 DNA sequence: TGTGCCAGCAGCGGTCAGCTAGCGGGGGGGATGTCGTTCTTC. This gives the protein CASSGQLAGGMSFF.

V usage is TRBV7-3 and J usage is TRBJ2-3; 8 bases are shared with TRBD2. With 5 bases clipped from V and 6 bases from J, the junction kept 10 bases outside the gene matches. The CDR3 runs 15 residues. The germline gives CDR1 SGHTA, CDR2 FQGTGA. In nucleotides, the CDR3 is TGTGCCAGCAGCCCCTGGACTAGCACGGGGGATACGCAGTATTTT. It specifies CASSPWTSTGDTQYF.

V is TRBV18 and J is TRBJ1-1; 8 positions match TRBD1. V shed 2 bases, J shed 12 bases, and the junction held 14 bases outside the gene matches. This CDR3 has 15 amino acids. CDR1 and CDR2 from the germline V gene are KGHSH and LQKENI. CDR3 DNA: TGTGCCAGCTCACCAAACGGACAGGGAAGAATGGGAACTTTCTTT. Translation gives CASSPNGQGRMGTFF.